Below, 2 T cell receptor beta chains from the same sample are listed, as sequenced in a study of CD8 T cells in Susac syndrome. Reverse transcription used roughly 0.5 to 1 ug RNA and random hexamers. A single record per CDR3 protein comes from TCRdb applying MiXCR to the immunoSEQ multiplex PCR reads. This sample has 170,000 or so distinct CDR3 sequences; around 93% occur once, and the top ten carry around 0.09%. Sequences were obtained from CD4+ T cells from PBMCs. The receptors come from a human donor with multiple sclerosis.

The chain uses TRBV5-1 and TRBJ1-1; D gene uncertain. CDR3 length: 15 residues. Germline CDR1 and CDR2: SGHRS and YFSETQ. Deletions cut 4 bases from V and 5 bases from J, with 18 bases between. The CDR3 sequence is CASSPVGSFRTEAFF. The CDR3 coding sequence is TGCGCCAGCAGCCCTGTGGGGAGCTTTAGGACTGAAGCTTTCTTT.

V is TRBV9 and J is TRBJ2-2, with D unclear. Germline values: CDR1 SGDLS, CDR2 YYNGEE. The CDR3 has 14 residues. V lost 3 bases, J lost 6 bases, and 12 bases lay in between. The CDR3 DNA follows: TGTGCCAGCAGCGCCTCCCCGGCGGCCGGGGAGCTGTTTTTT. This codes for CASSASPAAGELFF.